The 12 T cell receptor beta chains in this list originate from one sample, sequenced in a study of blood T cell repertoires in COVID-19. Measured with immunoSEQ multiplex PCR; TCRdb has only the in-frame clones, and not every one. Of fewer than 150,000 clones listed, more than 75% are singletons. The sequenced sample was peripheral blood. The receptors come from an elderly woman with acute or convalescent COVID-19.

The CDR3 region is CASSLDSEKLFF. DNA of the CDR3: TGTGCCAGCAGTTTGGACTCTGAAAAACTGTTTTTT. The V call is TRBV28, the J call TRBJ1-4; D unresolved. The germline CDR1 and CDR2 sequences are MDHEN and SYDVKM. V lost 3 bases and J 7 bases, leaving 6 bases between the germline ends. This CDR3 has 12 amino acids.

The CDR3 spells CASSLASGINEQFF. CDR3 coding DNA: TGTGCCAGCAGCTTAGCTAGCGGGATAAATGAGCAGTTCTTC. V gene TRBV11-2 combines with J gene TRBJ2-1, with 9 bases lining up with TRBD2. There are 14 residues in the CDR3. From germline, CDR1 is SGHAT and CDR2 FQNNGV. With 1 base clipped from V and 7 bases from J, the junction kept 2 bases outside the gene matches.

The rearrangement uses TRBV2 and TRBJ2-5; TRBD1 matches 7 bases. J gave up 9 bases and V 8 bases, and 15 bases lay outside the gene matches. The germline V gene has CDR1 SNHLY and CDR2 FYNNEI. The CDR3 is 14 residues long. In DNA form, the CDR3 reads TGTGCCAGCTACCGGGACAGCGACGGTCGTCCCCAGTACTTC. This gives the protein CASYRDSDGRPQYF.

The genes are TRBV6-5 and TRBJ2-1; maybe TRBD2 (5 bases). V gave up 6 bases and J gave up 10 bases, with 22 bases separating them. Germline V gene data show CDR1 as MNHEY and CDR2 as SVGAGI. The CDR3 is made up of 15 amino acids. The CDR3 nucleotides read TGTGCCAGCAGCCCCGACTGGGGAGCTTACGGGGAGCAGTTCTTC. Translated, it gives CASSPDWGAYGEQFF.

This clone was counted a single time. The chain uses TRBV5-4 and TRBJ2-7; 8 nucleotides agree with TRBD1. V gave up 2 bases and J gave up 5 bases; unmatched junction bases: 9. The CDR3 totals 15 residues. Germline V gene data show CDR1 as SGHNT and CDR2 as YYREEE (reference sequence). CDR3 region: CASSLGQGILDEQYF. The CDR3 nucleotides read TGTGCCAGCAGCTTAGGACAGGGAATATTAGACGAGCAGTACTTC.

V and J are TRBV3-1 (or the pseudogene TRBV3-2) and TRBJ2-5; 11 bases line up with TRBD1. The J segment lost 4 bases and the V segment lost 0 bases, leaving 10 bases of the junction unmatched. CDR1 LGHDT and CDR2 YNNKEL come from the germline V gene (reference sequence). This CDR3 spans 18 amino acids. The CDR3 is CASSQDAGTGTGGETQYF. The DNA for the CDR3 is TGTGCCAGCAGCCAAGATGCGGGGACCGGGACAGGGGGAGAGACCCAGTACTTC.

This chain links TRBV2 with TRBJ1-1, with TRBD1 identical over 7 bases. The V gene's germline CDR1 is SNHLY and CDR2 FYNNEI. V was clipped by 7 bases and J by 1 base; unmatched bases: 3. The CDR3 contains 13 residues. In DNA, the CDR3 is TGTGCCAGCATAGGACAGGCGAACACTGAAGCTTTCTTT. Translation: CASIGQANTEAFF.

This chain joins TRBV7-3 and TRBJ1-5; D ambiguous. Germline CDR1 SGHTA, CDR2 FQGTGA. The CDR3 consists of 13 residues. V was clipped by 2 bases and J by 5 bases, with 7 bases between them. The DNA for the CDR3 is TGTGCCAGCAGCTTATTTCCGGATCAGCCCCAGCATTTT. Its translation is CASSLFPDQPQHF.

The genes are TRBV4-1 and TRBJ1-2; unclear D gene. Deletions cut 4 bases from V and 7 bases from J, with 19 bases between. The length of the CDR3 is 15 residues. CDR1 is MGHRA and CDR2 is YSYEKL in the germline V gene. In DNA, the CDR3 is TGCGCCAGCAGCCGCGAGGGAGGGATATATGGTGGCTACACCTTC. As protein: CASSREGGIYGGYTF.

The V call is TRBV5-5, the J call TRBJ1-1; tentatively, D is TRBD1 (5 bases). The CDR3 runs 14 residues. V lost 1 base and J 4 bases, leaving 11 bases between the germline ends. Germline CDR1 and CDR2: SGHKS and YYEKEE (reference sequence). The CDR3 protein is CASSLWDDSTEAFF. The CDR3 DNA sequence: TGTGCCAGCAGCTTGTGGGATGACAGCACTGAAGCTTTCTTT.

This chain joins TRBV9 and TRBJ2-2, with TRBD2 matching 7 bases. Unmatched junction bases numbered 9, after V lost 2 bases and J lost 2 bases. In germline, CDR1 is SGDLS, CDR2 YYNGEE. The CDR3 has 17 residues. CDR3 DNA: TGTGCCAGCAGCGTCTTACCGGGGGGATCTAACACCGGGGAGCTGTTTTTT. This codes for CASSVLPGGSNTGELFF.

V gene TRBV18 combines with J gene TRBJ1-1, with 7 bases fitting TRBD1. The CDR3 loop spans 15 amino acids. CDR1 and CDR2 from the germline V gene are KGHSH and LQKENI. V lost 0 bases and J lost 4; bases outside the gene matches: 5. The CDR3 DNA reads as TGTGCCAGCTCACCACCGGGACAGATCCCCACTGAAGCTTTCTTT. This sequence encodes CASSPPGQIPTEAFF.